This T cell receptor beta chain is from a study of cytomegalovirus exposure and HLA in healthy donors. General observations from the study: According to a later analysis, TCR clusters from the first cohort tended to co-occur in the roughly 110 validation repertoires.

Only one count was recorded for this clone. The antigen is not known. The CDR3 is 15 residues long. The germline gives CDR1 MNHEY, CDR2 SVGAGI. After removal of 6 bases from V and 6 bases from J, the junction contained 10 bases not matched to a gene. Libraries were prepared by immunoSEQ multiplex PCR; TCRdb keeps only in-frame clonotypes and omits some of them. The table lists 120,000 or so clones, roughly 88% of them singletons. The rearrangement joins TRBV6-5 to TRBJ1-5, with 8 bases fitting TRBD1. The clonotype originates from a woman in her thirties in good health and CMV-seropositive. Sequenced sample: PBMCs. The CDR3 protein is CASSLTQGAGQPQHF. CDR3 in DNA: TGTGCCAGCAGCTTAACCCAGGGGGCGGGTCAGCCCCAGCATTTT.